These T cell receptor beta chains were read from a single sample in a study of T cell changes during pregnancy in multiple sclerosis. Assay used: immunoSEQ multiplex PCR; TCRdb lists only in-frame clones, some missing. Here the sample spans under 55,000 clones, 92% being singletons. Sequencing was performed on CD4+ T cells from peripheral blood mononuclear cells, taken in the third trimester of pregnancy. The receptor set was obtained from a female donor with multiple sclerosis, enrolled in a pregnancy study. Each CDR3 is given with its conserved first and last residue. A D gene is named only where the DNA matches it firmly. Where a row states a size, it is once, few, many or the class of an expanded clone; other rows omit it.

V gene	D gene	J gene	clone size	CDR3 protein	CDR3 DNA
TRBV7-6	-	TRBJ1-3	-	CASSSLNGFSPSGNTIYF	TGTGCCAGCAGCTCCCTCAACGGGTTTTCCCCCTCTGGAAACACCATATATTTT
TRBV18	-	TRBJ1-2	-	CASSTRTENYGYTF	TGTGCCAGCTCAACGCGGACAGAGAACTATGGCTACACCTTC
TRBV7-2	-	TRBJ2-7	-	CASSLAGGPYEQYF	TGTGCCAGCAGCTTAGCGGGGGGGCCCTACGAGCAGTACTTC
TRBV7-2	TRBD1	TRBJ1-2	-	CASSSTGGPNYGYTF	TGTGCCAGCAGCTCTACAGGGGGTCCTAACTATGGCTACACCTTC
TRBV10-3	-	TRBJ2-4	-	CAIRGGNIQYF	TGTGCCATCAGGGGGGGAAACATTCAGTACTTC
TRBV4-2	TRBD2	TRBJ2-2	-	CASSQELAGGPETGELFF	TGTGCCAGCAGCCAAGAACTAGCGGGGGGGCCGGAAACCGGGGAGCTGTTTTTT
TRBV14	-	TRBJ1-4	-	CASSHDSPTNEKLFF	TGTGCCAGCAGCCATGACAGTCCAACTAATGAAAAACTGTTTTTT
TRBV4-2	-	TRBJ1-5	-	CASSQAGRTQHF	TGTGCCAGCAGCCAAGCCGGGAGAACCCAGCATTTT
TRBV19	TRBD2	TRBJ2-5	once	CASSMLLAGGLKQETQYF	TGTGCCAGTAGTATGTTGCTAGCGGGGGGATTGAAGCAAGAGACCCAGTACTTC
TRBV7-9	TRBD2	TRBJ2-5	once	CASSLKTGGETQYF	TGTGCCAGCAGCTTAAAAACGGGGGGAGAGACCCAGTACTTC
TRBV9	-	TRBJ2-3	-	CASSTTGADTQYF	TGTGCCAGCAGCACTACGGGGGCAGATACGCAGTATTTT
TRBV19	TRBD1	TRBJ1-5	-	CASSAGTGGNQPQHF	TGTGCCAGTAGTGCCGGGACAGGGGGCAATCAGCCCCAGCATTTT
TRBV27	TRBD1	TRBJ2-2	once	CASSFDTRDRRTTGELFF	TGTGCCAGCAGTTTCGACACCCGGGACAGGAGGACCACCGGGGAGCTGTTTTTT
TRBV7-2	-	TRBJ2-6	-	CASSLTGSGANVLTF	TGTGCCAGCAGCTTAACGGGCTCTGGGGCCAACGTCCTGACTTTC
TRBV7-2	-	TRBJ1-1	-	CASSPESRVLNTEAFF	TGTGCCAGCAGCCCCGAGTCCAGGGTTTTGAACACTGAAGCTTTCTTT
TRBV5-1	TRBD2	TRBJ2-1	-	CASSLHGGAYNEQFF	TGCGCCAGCAGCTTGCACGGGGGGGCATACAATGAGCAGTTCTTC
TRBV9	TRBD2	TRBJ2-7	-	CASSHPFNRTGTSGGAGSYEQYF	TGTGCCAGCAGCCATCCCTTCAATCGAACCGGGACTAGCGGGGGGGCCGGGTCCTACGAGCAGTACTTC
TRBV19	-	TRBJ2-3	-	CASSIRRGTDTQYF	TGTGCCAGTAGTATAAGGAGGGGCACAGATACGCAGTATTTT
TRBV14	-	TRBJ2-2	-	CASSPAGTLAGELFF	TGTGCCAGCAGCCCAGCCGGGACACTGGCCGGGGAGCTGTTTTTT
TRBV7-2	TRBD1	TRBJ1-4	-	CASSARQGGGEKLFF	TGTGCCAGCAGCGCCCGACAGGGCGGAGGTGAAAAACTGTTTTTT